Shown below are 11 T cell receptor beta chains from a single sample sequenced in a study of beta chain features in type 1 diabetes. Investigators reverse transcribed all isolated RNA, so they sequenced expressed TCRB transcripts. The assay was immunoSEQ multiplex PCR, and TCRdb's table has in-frame clones only and misses some. The table lists 160,000 or so clones, 8.5% to 14% of them singletons, with roughly 2% in the top ten. The sequenced sample was central memory CD4+ T cells from blood. These receptors came from a man aged 18 to 30 in good health.

The V call is TRBV6-5, the J call TRBJ2-7; D is ambiguous. Deletions cut 6 bases from V and 6 bases from J, with 18 bases between. The V gene's germline CDR1 is MNHEY and CDR2 SVGAGI. CDR3 length: 14 residues. As DNA, the CDR3 is TGTGCCAGCAGACCCGGGTCTGGGGTTGCCGAGCAGTACTTC. Protein sequence: CASRPGSGVAEQYF.

This rearrangement joins TRBV6-5 to TRBJ2-7; 8 nucleotides agree with TRBD1. The CDR3 length is 14 residues. Trimming cost V 2 bases and J 2 bases; bases outside gene matches: 2. The germline CDR1 and CDR2 sequences are MNHEY and SVGAGI. CDR3 sequence reads: CASSYRTGTYEQYF. The CDR3 nucleotides read TGTGCCAGCAGTTACCGGACAGGGACCTACGAGCAGTACTTC.

The chain has TRBV21-1 and TRBJ2-5; the table assigns TRBD2, which was not confirmed against the DNA. TRBV21-1 is reported as a pseudogene. This CDR3 is built from 17 residues. The DNA of the CDR3 is TGTGCCAGCAGCAAAACGCTTGACTCGTTGGACCAAGAGACCCAGTACTTC. Translated, it gives CASSKTLDSLDQETQYF.

In its sample, this clone was seen a few times. A single base separates this from a much larger clone, so it may be a read error. The chain has TRBV7-2 and TRBJ2-2; TRBD1 or TRBD2 may be the D gene (5 bases each). The V gene lost 5 bases and the J gene lost 4 bases, with 8 bases spanning the gap. Germline CDR1 SGHTA, CDR2 FQGNSA. The CDR3 runs to 13 residues. The CDR3 coding sequence is TGTGCCAGCAGCCCGAGGGGCACCGGGGAGCTGTTTTTT. Its translation: CASSPRGTGELFF.

The rearrangement uses TRBV30 and TRBJ1-1; D remains unclear. The germline gives CDR1 GTSNPN, CDR2 SVGIG (reference sequence). This CDR3 is built from 15 residues. Trimming removed 0 bases at V and 2 bases at J, with 13 bases between. The chain's CDR3 is CAWSVPGFGNTEAFF. Written as DNA, the CDR3 is TGTGCCTGGAGTGTACCGGGGTTCGGTAACACTGAAGCTTTCTTT.

This clone came up a few times. This chain connects TRBV15 to TRBJ1-4, with D hard to call. V lost 5 bases and J 5 bases, leaving 9 bases between the germline ends. This CDR3 has 13 residues. Germline assignment: CDR1 LNHNV and CDR2 YYDKDF (reference sequence). As DNA, the CDR3 is TGTGCCACCAGCGTTTTGAGGAATGAAAAACTGTTTTTT. Residues: CATSVLRNEKLFF. Supplemented by reference TRBV15 and TRBJ1-4, the full variable domain reads DAMVIQNPRYQVTQFGKPVTLSCSQTLNHNVMYWYQQKSSQAPKLLFHYYDKDFNNEADTPDNFQSRRPNTSFCFLDIRSPGLGDTAMYLCATSVLRNEKLFFGSGTQLSVL.

V usage is TRBV28 and J usage is TRBJ2-1; 8 bases agree with TRBD1. The V segment lost 7 bases and the J segment 7 bases; nucleotides outside the gene matches: 15. Germline V gives CDR1 MDHEN, CDR2 SYDVKM. CDR3 length equals 16 residues. The CDR3 loop reads CASNYPGGRGHNEQFF. CDR3 in DNA: TGTGCCAGCAATTACCCAGGTGGCAGGGGGCATAATGAGCAGTTCTTC.

The chain has TRBV28 and TRBJ1-2, with unresolved D. This CDR3 is built from 11 residues. Germline assignment: CDR1 MDHEN and CDR2 SYDVKM. V lost 3 bases and J lost 8, with 7 bases in between. The CDR3 coding sequence is TGTGCCAGCAGTTTCGCCGGGGGCTACACCTTC. Translation gives CASSFAGGYTF.

This clone has just a few counts. The chain links TRBV20-1 to TRBJ2-7, with D unresolved. This CDR3 is built from 11 residues. V lost 1 base to trimming and J lost 5 bases, with 6 bases between them. Germline V gene sequence: CDR1 DFQATT, CDR2 SNEGSKA (reference sequence). The CDR3 is CSARVRHEQYF. The CDR3 DNA sequence: TGCAGTGCTAGAGTGAGGCACGAGCAGTACTTC.

Only a few counts were recorded for this clone. This chain joins TRBV5-1 and TRBJ2-1, with 9 bases aligning to TRBD2. Losses at the gene ends were 2 bases for V and 5 bases for J; bases not matched to a gene: 5. Germline V lookup: CDR1 SGHRS, CDR2 YFSETQ. The CDR3 is 15 amino acids. Written as DNA, the CDR3 is TGCGCCAGCAGCTTAACACTAGCGGGCGACAATGAGCAGTTCTTC. Translating it yields CASSLTLAGDNEQFF. The variable domain in full, completed from reference TRBV5-1 and TRBJ2-1, reads KAGVTQTPRYLIKTRGQQVTLSCSPISGHRSVSWYQQTPGQGLQFLFEYFSETQRNKGNFPGRFSGRQFSNSRSEMNVSTLELGDSALYLCASSLTLAGDNEQFFGPGTRLTVL.

This clone has more than one count but fewer than ten. The V and J genes are TRBV7-2 and TRBJ2-7; the D is unclear. V was clipped by 5 bases and J by 7 bases, with 15 bases between them. From germline, CDR1 is SGHTA and CDR2 FQGNSA. The CDR3 is made up of 13 amino acids. The CDR3 DNA reads TGTGCCAGCAGCCCCTCCGGGTTGGGGGAGCAGTACTTC. Translated: CASSPSGLGEQYF.